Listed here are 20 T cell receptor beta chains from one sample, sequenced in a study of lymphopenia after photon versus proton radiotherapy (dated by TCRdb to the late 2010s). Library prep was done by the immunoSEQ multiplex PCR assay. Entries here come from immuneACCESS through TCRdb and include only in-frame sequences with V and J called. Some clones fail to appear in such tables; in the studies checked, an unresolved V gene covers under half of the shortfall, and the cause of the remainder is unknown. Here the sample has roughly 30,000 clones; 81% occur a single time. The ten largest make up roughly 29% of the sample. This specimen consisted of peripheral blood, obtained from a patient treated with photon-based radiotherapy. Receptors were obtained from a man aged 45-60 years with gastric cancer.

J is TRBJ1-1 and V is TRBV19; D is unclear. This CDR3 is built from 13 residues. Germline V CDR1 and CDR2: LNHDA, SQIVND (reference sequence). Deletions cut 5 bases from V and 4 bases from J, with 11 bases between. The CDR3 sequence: CASSPLPGTEAFF. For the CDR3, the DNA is TGTGCCAGTAGTCCCTTACCCGGCACTGAAGCTTTCTTT.

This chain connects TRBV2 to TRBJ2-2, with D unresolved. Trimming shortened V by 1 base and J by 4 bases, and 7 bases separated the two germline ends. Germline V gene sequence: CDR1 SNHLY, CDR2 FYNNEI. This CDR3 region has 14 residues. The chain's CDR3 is CASSEGSSTGELFF. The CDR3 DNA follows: TGTGCCAGCAGTGAAGGTAGTAGCACCGGGGAGCTGTTTTTT.

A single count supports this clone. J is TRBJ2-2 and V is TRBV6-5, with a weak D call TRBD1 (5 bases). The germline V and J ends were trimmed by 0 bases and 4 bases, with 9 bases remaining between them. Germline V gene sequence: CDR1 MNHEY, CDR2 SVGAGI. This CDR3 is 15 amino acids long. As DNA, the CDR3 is TGTGCCAGCAGTTACTCTCTAGGGGCCACCGGGGAGCTGTTTTTT. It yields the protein CASSYSLGATGELFF.

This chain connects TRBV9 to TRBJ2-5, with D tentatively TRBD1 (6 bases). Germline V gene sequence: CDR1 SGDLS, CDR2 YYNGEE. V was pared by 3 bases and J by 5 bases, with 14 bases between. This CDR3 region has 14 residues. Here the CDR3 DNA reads TGTGCCAGCAGCGCGAACCCACAGGGTGAGACCCAGTACTTC. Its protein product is CASSANPQGETQYF. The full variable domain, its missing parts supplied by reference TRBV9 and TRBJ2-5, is DSGVTQTPKHLITATGQRVTLRCSPRSGDLSVYWYQQSLDQGLQFLIQYYNGEERAKGNILERFSAQQFPDLHSELNLSSLELGDSALYFCASSANPQGETQYFGPGTRLLVL.

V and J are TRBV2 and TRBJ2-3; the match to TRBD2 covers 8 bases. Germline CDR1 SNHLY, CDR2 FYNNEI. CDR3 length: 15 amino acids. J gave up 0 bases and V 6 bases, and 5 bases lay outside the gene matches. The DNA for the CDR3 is TGTGCCAGCAGCGCTCGGGGGGGGAGCACAGATACGCAGTATTTT. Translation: CASSARGGSTDTQYF.

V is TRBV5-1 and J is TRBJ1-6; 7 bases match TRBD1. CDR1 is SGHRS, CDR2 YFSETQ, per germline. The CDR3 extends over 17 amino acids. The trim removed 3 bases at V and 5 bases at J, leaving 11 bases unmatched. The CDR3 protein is CASSSIGGGAHNSPLHF. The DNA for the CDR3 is TGCGCCAGCAGCTCGATAGGAGGGGGCGCCCATAATTCACCCCTCCACTTT.

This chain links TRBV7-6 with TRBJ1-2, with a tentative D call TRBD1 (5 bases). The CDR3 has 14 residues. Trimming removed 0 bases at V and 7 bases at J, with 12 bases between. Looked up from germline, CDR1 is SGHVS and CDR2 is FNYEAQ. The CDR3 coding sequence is TGTGCCAGCAGCTTAGCAGTAGCAGGGAGTGGCTACACCTTC. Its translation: CASSLAVAGSGYTF.

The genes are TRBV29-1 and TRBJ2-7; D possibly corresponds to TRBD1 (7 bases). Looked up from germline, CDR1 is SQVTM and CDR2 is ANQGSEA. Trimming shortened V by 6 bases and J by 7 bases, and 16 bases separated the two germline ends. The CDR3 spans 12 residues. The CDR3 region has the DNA TGCAGCGTAGTGGAGGGGGCGAGGGAGCAGTACTTC. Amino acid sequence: CSVVEGAREQYF.

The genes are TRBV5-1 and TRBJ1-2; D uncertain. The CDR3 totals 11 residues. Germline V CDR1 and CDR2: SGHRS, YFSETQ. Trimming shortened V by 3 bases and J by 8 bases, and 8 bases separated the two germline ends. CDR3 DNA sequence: TGCGCCAGCAGCTCTCGAGACGGCTACACCTTC. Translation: CASSSRDGYTF.

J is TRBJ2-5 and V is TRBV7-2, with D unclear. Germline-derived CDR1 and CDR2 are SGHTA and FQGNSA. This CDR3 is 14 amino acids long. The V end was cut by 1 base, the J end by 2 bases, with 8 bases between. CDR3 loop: CASSLGRGQETQYF. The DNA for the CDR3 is TGTGCCAGCAGCTTAGGCAGAGGTCAAGAGACCCAGTACTTC.

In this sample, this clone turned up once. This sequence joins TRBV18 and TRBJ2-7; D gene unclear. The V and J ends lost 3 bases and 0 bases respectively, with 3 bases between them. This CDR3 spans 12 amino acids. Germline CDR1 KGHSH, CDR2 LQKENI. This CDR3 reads CASSPVSYEQYF. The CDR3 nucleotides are TGTGCCAGCTCACCCGTCTCCTACGAGCAGTACTTC.

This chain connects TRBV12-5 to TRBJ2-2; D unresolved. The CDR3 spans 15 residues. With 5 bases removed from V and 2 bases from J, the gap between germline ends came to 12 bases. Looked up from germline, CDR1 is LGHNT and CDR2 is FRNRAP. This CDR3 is CASGPMSRNTGELFF. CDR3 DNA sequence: TGTGCTAGTGGTCCAATGAGCCGTAACACCGGGGAGCTGTTTTTT.

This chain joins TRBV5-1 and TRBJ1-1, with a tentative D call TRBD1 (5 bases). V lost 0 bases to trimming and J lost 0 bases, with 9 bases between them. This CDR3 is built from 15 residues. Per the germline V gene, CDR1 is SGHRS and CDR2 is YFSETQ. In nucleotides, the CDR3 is TGCGCCAGCAGCTTGGCAGGGAGGATGAACACTGAAGCTTTCTTT. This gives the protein CASSLAGRMNTEAFF.

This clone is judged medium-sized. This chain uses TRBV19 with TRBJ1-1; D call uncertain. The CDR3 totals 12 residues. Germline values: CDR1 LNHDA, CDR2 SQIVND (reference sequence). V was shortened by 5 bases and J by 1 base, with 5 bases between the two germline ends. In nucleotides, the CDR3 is TGTGCCAGTAGTTATCCGAACACTGAAGCTTTCTTT. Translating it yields CASSYPNTEAFF. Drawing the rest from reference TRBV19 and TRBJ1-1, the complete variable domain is DGGITQSPKYLFRKEGQNVTLSCEQNLNHDAMYWYRQDPGQGLRLIYYSQIVNDFQKGDIAEGYSVSREKKESFPLTVTSAQKNPTAFYLCASSYPNTEAFFGQGTRLTVV.

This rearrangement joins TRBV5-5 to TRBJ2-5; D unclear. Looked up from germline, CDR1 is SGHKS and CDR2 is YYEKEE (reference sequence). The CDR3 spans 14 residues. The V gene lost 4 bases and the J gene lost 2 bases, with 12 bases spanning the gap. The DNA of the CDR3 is TGTGCCAGCAGCACCGGCCCCTCACAAGAGACCCAGTACTTC. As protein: CASSTGPSQETQYF.

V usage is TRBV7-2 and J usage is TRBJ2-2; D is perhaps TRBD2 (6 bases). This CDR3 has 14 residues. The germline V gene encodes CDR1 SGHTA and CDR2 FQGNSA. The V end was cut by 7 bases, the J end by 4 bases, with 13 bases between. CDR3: CASIWGEVTGELFF. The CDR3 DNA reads TGTGCCAGCATATGGGGGGAAGTCACCGGGGAGCTGTTTTTT.

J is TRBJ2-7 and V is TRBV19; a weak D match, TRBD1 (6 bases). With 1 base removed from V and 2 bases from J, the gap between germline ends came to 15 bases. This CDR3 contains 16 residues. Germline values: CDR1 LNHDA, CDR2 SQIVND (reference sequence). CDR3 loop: CASSIAPTGIPYEQYF. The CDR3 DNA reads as TGTGCCAGTAGTATAGCCCCGACAGGTATCCCCTACGAGCAGTACTTC.

The CDR3 nucleotides read TGTGCCAGCAGCTATATCCGGGGGGACACCGGGGAGCTGTTTTTT. It encodes CASSYIRGDTGELFF. This sequence joins TRBV7-9 and TRBJ2-2; 7 bases match TRBD2. J gave up 3 bases and V 4 bases, and 5 bases lay outside the gene matches. Looked up from germline, CDR1 is SEHNR and CDR2 is FQNEAQ (reference sequence). CDR3 length: 15 residues.

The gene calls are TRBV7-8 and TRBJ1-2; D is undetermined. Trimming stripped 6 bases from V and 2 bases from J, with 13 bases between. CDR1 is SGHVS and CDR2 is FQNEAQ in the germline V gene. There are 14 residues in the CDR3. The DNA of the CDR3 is TGTGCCAGCAGTCCCTCAAGTTCCAACTATGGCTACACCTTC. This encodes CASSPSSSNYGYTF.

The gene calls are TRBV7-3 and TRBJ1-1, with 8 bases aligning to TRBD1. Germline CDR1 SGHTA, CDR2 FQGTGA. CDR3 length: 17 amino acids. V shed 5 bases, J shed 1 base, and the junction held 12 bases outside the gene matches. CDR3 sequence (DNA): TGTGCCAGCAGCGCGTCGGGGACAGGATTTAGGAACACTGAAGCTTTCTTT. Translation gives CASSASGTGFRNTEAFF.